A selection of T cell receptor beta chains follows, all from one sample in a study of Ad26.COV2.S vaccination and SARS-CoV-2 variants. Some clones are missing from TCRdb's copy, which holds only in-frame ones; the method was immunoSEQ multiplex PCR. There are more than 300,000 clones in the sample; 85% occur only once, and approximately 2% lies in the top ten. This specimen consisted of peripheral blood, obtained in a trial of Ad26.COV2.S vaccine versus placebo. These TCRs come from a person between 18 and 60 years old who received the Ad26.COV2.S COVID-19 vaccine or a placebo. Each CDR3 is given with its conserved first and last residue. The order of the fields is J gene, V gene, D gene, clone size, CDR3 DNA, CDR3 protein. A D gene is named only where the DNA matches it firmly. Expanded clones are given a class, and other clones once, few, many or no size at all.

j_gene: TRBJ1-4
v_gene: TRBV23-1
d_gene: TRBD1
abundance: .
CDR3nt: TGCGCCAGCAGTCCTAGATGGGACAGGGAGGGGACTAATGAAAAACTGTTTTTT
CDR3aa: CASSPRWDREGTNEKLFF

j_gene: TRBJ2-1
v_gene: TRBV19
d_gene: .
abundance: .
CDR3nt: TGTGCCAGTAGTATATTATCCGGGAACAATGAGCAGTTCTTC
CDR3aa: CASSILSGNNEQFF

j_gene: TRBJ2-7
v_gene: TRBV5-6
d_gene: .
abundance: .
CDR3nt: TGTGCCAGCAGCTTGGTGTCCAGGGGTAATCTCTACTACGAGCAGTACTTC
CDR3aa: CASSLVSRGNLYYEQYF

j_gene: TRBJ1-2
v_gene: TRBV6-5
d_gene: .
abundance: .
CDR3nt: TGTGCCAGCAGTTACTCGATCCCCAACGACTATGGCTACACCTTC
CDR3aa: CASSYSIPNDYGYTF

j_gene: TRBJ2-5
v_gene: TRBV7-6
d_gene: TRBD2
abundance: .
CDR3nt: TGTGCCAGCAGCCCGGGACTAGCGGGGGTTATCCAAGGGACCCAGTACTTC
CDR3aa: CASSPGLAGVIQGTQYF

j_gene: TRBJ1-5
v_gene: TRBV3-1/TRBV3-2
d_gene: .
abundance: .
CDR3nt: TGTGCCAGCAGCCAAGGGACAGGCAATCAGCCCCAGCATTTT
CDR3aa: CASSQGTGNQPQHF

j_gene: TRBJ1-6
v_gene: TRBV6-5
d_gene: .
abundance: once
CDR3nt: TGTGCCAGCAGTTACTCGGAATGGGTTGCGGGTTCACCCCTCCACTTT
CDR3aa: CASSYSEWVAGSPLHF

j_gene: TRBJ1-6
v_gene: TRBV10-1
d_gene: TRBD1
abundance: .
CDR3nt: TGCGCCAGCAGTGAGTGGGGGGACAGTCCGAATTCACCCCTCCACTTT
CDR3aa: CASSEWGDSPNSPLHF

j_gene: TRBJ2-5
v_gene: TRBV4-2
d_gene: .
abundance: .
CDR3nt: TGTGCCAGCAGCCAAGATGGACAGCATCAAGAGACCCAGTACTTC
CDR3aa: CASSQDGQHQETQYF

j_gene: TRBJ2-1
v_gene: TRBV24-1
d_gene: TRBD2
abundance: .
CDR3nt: TGTGCCACCAGTGATGGACTAGCGGTTGGCAATGAGCAGTTCTTC
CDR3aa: CATSDGLAVGNEQFF

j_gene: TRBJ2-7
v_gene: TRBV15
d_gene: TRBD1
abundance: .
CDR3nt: TGTGCCACCAGCCAAGGGGACAGCATCTACGAGCAGTACTTC
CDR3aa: CATSQGDSIYEQYF

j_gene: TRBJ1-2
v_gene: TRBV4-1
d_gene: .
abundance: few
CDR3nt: TGCGCCAGCAGCCAGTCCCCCGGGAGCCAAAACTATGGCTACACCTTC
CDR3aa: CASSQSPGSQNYGYTF

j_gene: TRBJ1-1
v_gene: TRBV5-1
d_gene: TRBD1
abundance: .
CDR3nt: TGCGCCAGCAGTTACGGGACAGCGAACACTGAAGCTTTCTTT
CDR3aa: CASSYGTANTEAFF

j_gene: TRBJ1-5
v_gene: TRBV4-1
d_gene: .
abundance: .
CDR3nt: TGCGCCAGCAGCCAATTCGGAGGGGATCAGCCCCAGCATTTT
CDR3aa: CASSQFGGDQPQHF

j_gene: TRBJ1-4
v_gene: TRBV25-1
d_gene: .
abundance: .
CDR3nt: TGTGCCAGCAGTAGGGCGGCGGTCGTGGCTAATGAAAAACTGTTTTTT
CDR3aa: CASSRAAVVANEKLFF

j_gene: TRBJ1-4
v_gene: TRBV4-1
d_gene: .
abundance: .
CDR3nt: TGCGCCAGCAGCCAACCGGGACACTCTAATGAAAAACTGTTTTTT
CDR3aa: CASSQPGHSNEKLFF

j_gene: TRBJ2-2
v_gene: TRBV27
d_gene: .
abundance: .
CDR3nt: TGTGCCAGCAGTCCGGGACCCGGGAACGGGGAGCTGTTTTTT
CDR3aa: CASSPGPGNGELFF